This T cell receptor (beta chain) was observed in a study of cytotoxic CD8 clonotypes in ibrutinib-treated CLL. The sample holds one count of this clone. CDR1 and CDR2 from the germline V gene are SGDLS and YYNGEE. The CDR3 has 15 amino acids. Trimming left V 0 bases short and J 6 bases short, with 15 bases between. TCRdb keeps only in-frame clones here, not all; method: immunoSEQ multiplex PCR. The sample holds around 33,000 clones, roughly 49% seen once. The chain recombines TRBV9 with TRBJ1-2, with D perhaps TRBD1 (5 bases). Sequencing used PBMCs, obtained before ibrutinib treatment. The sequence was collected from a human donor with chronic lymphocytic leukemia. The CDR3 is CASSVGSGGRDGYTF. Here the CDR3 DNA reads TGTGCCAGCAGCGTAGGAAGCGGGGGGAGGGATGGCTACACCTTC.